The TCR beta chain under discussion was sequenced for a study of T cell repertoires in cytomegalovirus infection. Study-wide background: Shared public TCR beta signatures pointed to both CMV infection and a matching HLA type. Points from the study as a whole: The cumulative frequency of public TCR beta families distinguished individuals who carried CMV together with the relevant HLA. Predominance within the ex vivo response was attributable to HLA-C-restricted CMV-specific TCR beta clonotypes.

Worth noting for this clonotype: The antigen is undetermined. Just one base apart from a much larger clone, this may be a read error.

Germline V gene lookup returns CDR1 SGHVS and CDR2 FNYEAQ. The CDR3 is 13 amino acids. V lost 5 bases and J 9 bases, leaving 11 bases between the germline ends. TCRdb processed the reads anew with MiXCR; each CDR3 protein has one entry. Of about 920,000 distinct CDR3 sequences in the sample, 25% to 40% were seen once. The source of this sequence is a human donor in good health (CMV status not recorded). Some clones in this sample may be carry-over from other donors' samples. The source was cultured CD8+ T cells from PBMCs, collected from culture after CMV antigen stimulation. The rearrangement links TRBV7-6 to TRBJ1-6; perhaps TRBD1 as D (6 bases). This chain's CDR3 is CASSPTGLSPLHF. The CDR3 DNA reads TGTGCCAGCAGCCCCACAGGGCTTTCACCCCTCCACTTT.